These 3 T cell receptor beta chains originate from one sample sequenced in a study of cytomegalovirus exposure and HLA in healthy donors. The PCR employed 60 Vbeta primers together with 13 Jbeta primers. Sequenced by immunoSEQ multiplex PCR; TCRdb stores in-frame clones only, minus some. The table lists around 150,000 clones, about three quarters of them singletons, with about 10% in the top ten. The sample comprised PBMCs. These receptors originate from a man aged 25-45 years in good health and CMV-seropositive.

The chain links TRBV19 to TRBJ2-7; a weak D match, TRBD2 (5 bases). This CDR3 is 15 amino acids long. The V gene's germline CDR1 is LNHDA and CDR2 SQIVND (reference sequence). The V end was cut by 2 bases, the J end by 2 bases, with 13 bases between. The CDR3 loop is CASSINALGAYEQYF. The CDR3 bases are TGTGCCAGTAGTATAAACGCACTAGGAGCCTACGAGCAGTACTTC.

The sample holds one count of this clone. In nucleotides, the CDR3 is TGTGCCAGCAGCTTACATAGCGGGGATATTTACAATGAGCAGTTCTTC. Its protein is CASSLHSGDIYNEQFF. The chain employs TRBV9 and TRBJ2-1, with 8 bases aligning to TRBD2. This CDR3 is 16 amino acids long. V trimming: 4 bases; J trimming: 4 bases; junction bases outside the gene matches: 10. CDR1 is SGDLS and CDR2 is YYNGEE in the germline V gene.

The genes are TRBV30 and TRBJ1-1, with D unclear. Germline V CDR1 and CDR2: GTSNPN, SVGIG (reference sequence). This CDR3 region has 14 residues. V lost 3 bases and J lost 5, with 16 bases in between. The CDR3 region is CAWRWASAETEAFF. The CDR3, as DNA: TGTGCCTGGAGATGGGCGTCAGCGGAGACTGAAGCTTTCTTT.